This TCR beta chain was observed in a study of Ad26.COV2.S vaccination and SARS-CoV-2 variants. Findings and caveats of the study: Total T cell responses were possibly underestimated by TCR breadth and depth analyses.

The data were produced by immunoSEQ multiplex PCR, yet TCRdb's version contains in-frame clones alone and is incomplete. The data contain around 370,000 clones, about 88% of them singletons. The treatment was: about 20 received Ad26.COV2.S at low or high dose, single or two shots; roughly five received placebo; per-sample allocation not given. Repertoires come from day 63 after the first vaccine or placebo injection. This clone has only a few counts. Its matching antigen is unknown. Germline V gives CDR1 SGHDT, CDR2 YYEEEE. J gave up 8 bases and V 4 bases, and 9 bases lay outside the gene matches. The CDR3 length is 14 residues.

V usage is TRBV5-6 and J usage is TRBJ1-3; 7 positions agree with TRBD1. The sample was peripheral blood, taken in a trial of Ad26.COV2.S vaccine versus placebo. This sequence was found in a person between 18 and 59 years old who received the Ad26.COV2.S COVID-19 vaccine or a placebo. The CDR3 protein is CASSARDRVYTIYF. The CDR3 DNA sequence: TGTGCCAGCAGCGCCCGGGACAGAGTTTACACCATATATTTT.